Below, 20 T cell receptor beta chains from the same sample are listed, as sequenced in a study of blood T cell repertoires in COVID-19. Using immunoSEQ multiplex PCR, the repertoire was profiled, and TCRdb retains in-frame clones only, with some absent. Among approximately 260,000 clones listed, approximately 85% were seen once. What was sequenced was PBMCs or T cells enriched from blood (not recorded which). The receptors here all came from a woman aged 50 to 60 who had been exposed to COVID-19.

The chain employs TRBV29-1 and TRBJ1-1; D perhaps matches TRBD1 (6 bases). CDR3 size: 13 residues. Deletions cut 6 bases from V and 8 bases from J, with 19 bases between. CDR1 is SQVTM, CDR2 ANQGSEA, per germline. The CDR3 region has the DNA TGCAGCGTCCATTCAGGGGTCACGGGGGAAGCTTTCTTT. Translated, it gives CSVHSGVTGEAFF.

The chain uses TRBV11-1 and TRBJ2-5, with TRBD2 as a possible D gene (5 bases). V lost 2 bases and J lost 5, with 12 bases in between. The CDR3 spans 14 residues. Germline values: CDR1 SGHAT, CDR2 FQDESV (reference sequence). The CDR3 loop is CASSLSPGTETQYF. The CDR3 DNA is TGTGCCAGCAGCTTAAGTCCGGGAACGGAGACCCAGTACTTC.

Details on this clone: Other DNA sequences in the same sample also yield this CDR3. This chain uses TRBV14 with TRBJ1-3; TRBD1 matches 8 bases. CDR1 and CDR2 (germline): SGHDN, FVKESK. This CDR3 comprises 14 residues. The V gene end was trimmed by 6 bases and the J gene end by 4 bases; junction bases not matched to a gene: 5. In DNA, the CDR3 is TGTGCCAGCAGTCGACAGGGGTTCGGAAACACCATATATTTT. Amino acids: CASSRQGFGNTIYF.

V usage is TRBV19 and J usage is TRBJ1-1; no firm D call. Germline values: CDR1 LNHDA, CDR2 SQIVND (reference sequence). Trimming left V 8 bases short and J 5 bases short, with 9 bases between. This CDR3 contains 11 residues. The CDR3 loop reads CASSGYTEAFF. The CDR3 DNA sequence: TGTGCCAGTTCAGGCTATACTGAAGCTTTCTTT.

The chain is built from TRBV10-3 and TRBJ2-7; 9 nucleotides agree with TRBD2. Germline-derived CDR1 and CDR2 are ENHRY and SYGVKD. This CDR3 has 14 amino acids. Unmatched junction bases numbered 11, after V lost 8 bases and J lost 6 bases. CDR3 protein: CAIGASGALGEQYF. In DNA, the CDR3 is TGTGCCATCGGGGCTAGCGGGGCCTTAGGCGAGCAGTACTTC.

The rearrangement links TRBV7-6 to TRBJ2-4; 7 bases align to TRBD1. The CDR3 is 15 residues long. With 5 bases clipped from V and 5 bases from J, the junction kept 9 bases outside the gene matches. CDR1 is SGHVS and CDR2 is FNYEAQ in the germline V gene. The CDR3 DNA sequence: TGTGCCAGCAGCGCAGTTAGGGGGCCCCAAAACATTCAGTACTTC. Translating gives CASSAVRGPQNIQYF.

The chain links TRBV19 to TRBJ1-1; 12 bases are a match to TRBD1. Germline V gene lookup returns CDR1 LNHDA and CDR2 SQIVND (reference sequence). The trim removed 3 bases at V and 4 bases at J, leaving 0 bases unmatched. The CDR3 contains 14 residues. The CDR3 here is CASSMGQGATEAFF. CDR3 DNA: TGTGCCAGTAGTATGGGACAGGGGGCCACTGAAGCTTTCTTT.

V is TRBV18 and J is TRBJ2-3, with D unresolved. This CDR3 has 14 amino acids. Between the trimmed V and J ends, which lost 4 bases and 4 bases, there was a span of 12 bases. From germline, CDR1 is KGHSH and CDR2 LQKENI. CDR3 sequence: CASSLKRGADTQYF. CDR3 DNA sequence: TGTGCCAGCTCACTCAAGAGAGGAGCAGATACGCAGTATTTT. The whole variable domain, filled in from reference TRBV18 and TRBJ2-3, reads NAGVMQNPRHLVRRRGQEARLRCSPMKGHSHVYWYRQLPEEGLKFMVYLQKENIIDESGMPKERFSAEFPKEGPSILRIQQVVRGDSAAYFCASSLKRGADTQYFGPGTRLTVL.

This chain joins TRBV15 and TRBJ2-5, with D tentatively TRBD1 (6 bases). V was trimmed by 5 bases and J by 3 bases, leaving 16 bases between them. The CDR3 has 15 residues. The V gene's germline CDR1 is LNHNV and CDR2 YYDKDF (reference sequence). CDR3 loop: CATSLPDRTEETQYF. The CDR3 bases are TGTGCCACCAGCTTACCAGACAGGACGGAAGAGACCCAGTACTTC.

This chain uses TRBV2 with TRBJ1-2; D is uncertain. In germline, CDR1 is SNHLY, CDR2 FYNNEI. Trimming took 0 bases from V and 8 from J, leaving 7 bases between them. The CDR3 consists of 12 residues. CDR3 DNA: TGTGCCAGCAGTGAAGCGCGGTGGGGCTACACCTTC. This translates into CASSEARWGYTF. The full variable domain, completed using reference TRBV2 and TRBJ1-2, is EPEVTQTPSHQVTQMGQEVILRCVPISNHLYFYWYRQILGQKVEFLVSFYNNEISEKSEIFDDQFSVERPDGSNFTLKIRSTKLEDSAMYFCASSEARWGYTFGSGTRLTVV.

This clone occurred once. The chain carries TRBV29-1 and TRBJ1-1, with 10 bases matching TRBD1. The CDR3 consists of 13 residues. CDR1 is SQVTM and CDR2 is ANQGSEA in the germline V gene. With V trimmed by 5 bases and J by 3 bases, 3 bases remained unmatched. The CDR3 sequence: CSVRQGADTEAFF. CDR3 nucleotide sequence: TGCAGCGTTCGACAGGGGGCCGACACTGAAGCTTTCTTT.

The J gene is TRBJ2-7, the V gene TRBV13; D call uncertain. Trimming took 3 bases from V and 7 from J, leaving 19 bases between them. Per germline, CDR1 PRHDT and CDR2 FYEKMQ (reference sequence). This CDR3 has 15 residues. CDR3 coding DNA: TGTGCCAGCAGCTTCAGGTTGCCAAACCTTGGGGAGCAGTACTTC. Its protein product is CASSFRLPNLGEQYF.

The CDR3 DNA sequence: TGCGCCAGCAGCTCGTTAGCGGGGGCTAATGAGCAGTTCTTC. It is translated as CASSSLAGANEQFF. The chain recombines TRBV5-1 with TRBJ2-1; 9 bases line up with TRBD2. Per germline, CDR1 SGHRS and CDR2 YFSETQ. V dropped 3 bases and J dropped 7; count of bases not matched to a gene: 5. The CDR3 extends over 14 amino acids.

This chain uses TRBV5-1 with TRBJ2-2; the match to TRBD1 covers 8 bases. CDR1 SGHRS and CDR2 YFSETQ come from the germline V gene. The V and J ends lost 4 bases and 6 bases, in that order; junction bases with no gene match: 14. The CDR3 covers 17 residues. CDR3 sequence reads: CASSPYTTGGQAGELFF. In DNA form, the CDR3 reads TGCGCCAGCAGCCCCTACACCACAGGGGGGCAAGCCGGGGAGCTGTTTTTT.

This clone was seen a handful of times. The CDR3 reads CASSLIIGKNTEAFF. The DNA of the CDR3 is TGCGCCAGCAGCTTGATAATCGGTAAGAACACTGAAGCTTTCTTT. V usage is TRBV5-1 and J usage is TRBJ1-1; D remains ambiguous. CDR3 size: 15 residues. The germline V gene encodes CDR1 SGHRS and CDR2 YFSETQ. Deletions cut 1 base from V and 1 base from J, with 11 bases between. The full variable domain, rest sourced from reference TRBV5-1 and TRBJ1-1, is KAGVTQTPRYLIKTRGQQVTLSCSPISGHRSVSWYQQTPGQGLQFLFEYFSETQRNKGNFPGRFSGRQFSNSRSEMNVSTLELGDSALYLCASSLIIGKNTEAFFGQGTRLTVV.

This clone was counted a single time. The chain links TRBV27 to TRBJ2-1, with a tentative D call TRBD2 (7 bases). This CDR3 contains 16 residues. The V gene lost 5 bases and the J gene lost 9 bases, with 23 bases spanning the gap. Per germline, CDR1 MNHEY and CDR2 SMNVEV (reference sequence). The CDR3 DNA sequence: TGTGCCAGCAGTCCCATTGGGGGGGCCGCGTCTACTGAGCAGTTCTTC. Translating it yields CASSPIGGAASTEQFF.

This clone was observed a few times. The chain employs TRBV5-6 and TRBJ1-2, with a tentative D call TRBD1 (6 bases). This CDR3 has 14 residues. CDR1 is SGHDT, CDR2 YYEEEE, per germline. Trimming stripped 5 bases from V and 2 bases from J, with 13 bases between. The CDR3 DNA follows: TGTGCCAGCAGTCCAAATACAGGGAACTATGGCTACACCTTC. The encoded protein is CASSPNTGNYGYTF.

The chain employs TRBV6-6 and TRBJ1-1; 10 bases fit TRBD1. This CDR3 has 17 residues. Germline V gene lookup returns CDR1 MNHNY and CDR2 SVGAGI (reference sequence). With 5 bases clipped from V and 4 bases from J, the junction kept 13 bases outside the gene matches. The CDR3 sequence is CASSRRAGTGESTEAFF. The DNA for the CDR3 is TGTGCCAGCAGTCGTAGAGCCGGGACAGGGGAGAGCACTGAAGCTTTCTTT.

CDR3 in amino acids: CASSIGQYQETQYF. In DNA, the CDR3 is TGTGCCAGCAGTATTGGACAGTACCAAGAGACCCAGTACTTC. This rearrangement joins TRBV2 to TRBJ2-5; weak D call: TRBD1 (6 bases). The germline CDR1 and CDR2 sequences are SNHLY and FYNNEI. The CDR3 totals 14 residues. Deletions cut 5 bases from V and 0 bases from J, with 10 bases between. The complete variable domain, with remaining parts taken from reference TRBV2 and TRBJ2-5, reads EPEVTQTPSHQVTQMGQEVILRCVPISNHLYFYWYRQILGQKVEFLVSFYNNEISEKSEIFDDQFSVERPDGSNFTLKIRSTKLEDSAMYFCASSIGQYQETQYFGPGTRLLVL.

This clone showed up just once. The rearrangement joins TRBV4-1 to TRBJ1-2, with D perhaps matching TRBD1 (5 bases). Germline loops: CDR1 MGHRA, CDR2 YSYEKL. Trimming stripped 0 bases from V and 4 bases from J, with 9 bases between. This CDR3 has 14 amino acids. CDR3 bases: TGCGCCAGCAGCCAAGATCAGGGCCCCTATGGCTACACCTTC. It encodes CASSQDQGPYGYTF.